The 8 T cell receptor beta chains below come from one sample, sequenced in a study of T cell clonality in common variable immunodeficiency. The data were produced by immunoSEQ multiplex PCR, yet TCRdb's version contains in-frame clones alone and is incomplete. The sample includes 30,000 to 40,000 clones, none of them occurring once. Specimen: peripheral blood mononuclear cells. The source is a person aged 18-70 years in good health.

This clone was recorded many times. The read ends 3 residues early relative to the CDR3; the germline J gene fills the gap. This rearrangement joins TRBV20-1 to TRBJ2-7; D call uncertain. Per germline, CDR1 DFQATT and CDR2 SNEGSKA (reference sequence). Between the trimmed V and J ends, which lost 5 bases and 3 bases, there was a span of 11 bases. This CDR3 is built from 12 residues. CDR3 protein: CSAGPYNYEQYF. The DNA read from the CDR3 is TGCAGTGCTGGGCCCTACAACTACGAG.

Details on this clone: The sequence runs out 3 residues before the end of the CDR3; the remainder is reconstructed from the germline J gene. This chain uses TRBV7-9 with TRBJ2-2, with a possible D match to TRBD1 (5 bases). There are 13 residues in the CDR3. The germline gives CDR1 SEHNR, CDR2 FQNEAQ (reference sequence). Partial CDR3 DNA: TGTGCCAGCAGCTTGTCTGGGGCCAACGTG. It encodes CASSLSGANV. The CDR3 as a whole reads CASSLSGANVLFF.

This clone was seen at least ten times. Read coverage stops 3 residues before the CDR3 terminus; the germline J gene supplies the remainder. The chain employs TRBV30 and TRBJ1-1; D remains ambiguous. The CDR3 runs 13 residues. Trimming took 2 bases from V and 6 from J, leaving 13 bases between them. The germline V gene has CDR1 GTSNPN and CDR2 SVGIG (reference sequence). CDR3 DNA, as far as it was read: TGTGCCTGGAGTTTCGCGGTCAACCCTGAA. Its protein is CAWSFAVNPE. The whole CDR3 protein is CAWSFAVNPEAFF.

This clone was counted a few times. The read terminates 3 residues ahead of where the CDR3 ends, so the germline J gene completes it. This sequence joins TRBV18 and TRBJ2-2, with a weak D call TRBD1 (7 bases). In germline, CDR1 is KGHSH, CDR2 LQKENI. The CDR3 extends over 17 amino acids. This CDR3 is CASSPQAGGKTNEKLFF. The sequenced part of the CDR3 DNA is TGTGCCAGCTCACCACAGGCAGGGGGGAAGACTAATGAAAAG.

This clone was counted ten times or more. CDR3 amino acids: CSATSTGEGETQYF. The part of the CDR3 DNA that was read is TGCAGTGCTACAAGCACAGGGGAGGGAGAGACC. The chain recombines TRBV20-1 with TRBJ2-5; D may match TRBD1 or TRBD2 (7 bases each). The read comes to an end 3 residues before the CDR3 does, leaving the germline J gene to fill in the end. Trimming removed 4 bases at V and 4 bases at J, with 16 bases between. The CDR3 contains 14 residues. Germline assignment: CDR1 DFQATT and CDR2 SNEGSKA (reference sequence).

The sample holds many counts of this clone. Incomplete CDR3 DNA: TGTGCCAGCAGCCAAGGGGGCCCTAGCAATCAGCCC. Translating gives CASSQGGPSNQP. Given in full, the CDR3 is CASSQGGPSNQPQHF. The V gene is TRBV2, the J gene TRBJ1-5, with 7 bases aligning to TRBD1. The CDR3 end is not reached by the read, which stops 3 residues before it; the germline J gene fills it in. The CDR3 totals 15 residues. V gave up 6 bases and J gave up 0 bases; unmatched junction bases: 5. CDR1 is SNHLY, CDR2 FYNNEI, per germline.

This clone was seen many times. The CDR3 end falls 3 residues outside the read, so it is completed with the germline J gene. V is TRBV29-1 and J is TRBJ2-1, with 8 bases aligning to TRBD1. CDR3 length equals 12 residues. The germline V gene encodes CDR1 SQVTM and CDR2 ANQGSEA. Trimming cost V 7 bases and J 8 bases; bases outside gene matches: 7. CDR3 region: CSAKDRDDEQFF. The sequenced CDR3 bases are TGCAGCGCAAAGGACAGGGACGATGAG.

In its sample, this clone was seen a few times. CDR3 region: CASSLDRVYEQYF. Incomplete CDR3 DNA: TGTGCCAGCAGCTTAGACAGGGTCTACGAG. The rearrangement joins TRBV5-4 to TRBJ2-7, with 7 bases aligning to TRBD1. Coverage ceases 3 residues before the CDR3 finishes, and the germline J gene fills in the end. Per the germline V gene, CDR1 is SGHNT and CDR2 is YYREEE (reference sequence). The CDR3 totals 13 residues. V was pared by 2 bases and J by 3 bases, with 2 bases of the junction left unmatched.